This record covers a single TCR beta chain. A far larger clone is off by one base, so a read error is likely. This is likely a read error, given that the CDR3 carries no conserved phenylalanine or tryptophan at its end. These data originate in a study of shared clonotypes between healthy human individuals. Genomic DNA of every subset was divided equally among multiple immunoSEQ plates. Method: immunoSEQ multiplex PCR; TCRdb's copy keeps in-frame clones and lacks some. There are about 490,000 clones in the sample; approximately 81% occur only once, and more than 9.5% lies in the top ten. The CDR3 consists of 13 residues. Germline V gene lookup returns CDR1 MDHEN and CDR2 SYDVKM. Trimming cost V 2 bases and J 8 bases; bases outside gene matches: 4.

The sequenced material came from PBMCs. The J gene is TRBJ1-1, the V gene TRBV28; 8 positions agree with TRBD1. The source is a woman aged 40 to 50 in good health. Some clones in this sample may be carry-over from other donors' samples. Here the CDR3 reads CASSLDRGEEAFL. The CDR3 bases are TGTGCCAGCAGTTTAGACAGGGGCGAGGAAGCTTTCCTT.